Following are 10 T cell receptor beta chains from one sample sequenced in a study of vaccination effects on CD4 cells after COVID-19 (dated by TCRdb to between 2021 and 2022). Receptor libraries were prepared by the immunoSEQ multiplex PCR assay. Not all clones reach the TCRdb copy of this immuneACCESS table, which keeps in-frame sequences only. Checked studies attribute under half of the gap to unresolved V genes and leave the rest unexplained. For this sample the table gives roughly 64,000 clones, of which 72% were detected only once. Approximately 20% of the sample goes to the ten largest clones. What these receptors recognize is not known. After 10 days of culture, CD4+ T cells were isolated with the EasySep CD4+ T cell isolation kit. The sample here was CD4+ T cells from PBMCs cultured without peptide, taken before COVID-19 vaccination. Receptor source: a human donor who had a prior SARS-CoV-2 infection.

This clone was seen more than once but under ten times. J is TRBJ1-2 and V is TRBV24-1; 8 bases line up with TRBD1. Trimming took 2 bases from V and 8 from J; bases not matched to a gene: 9. The CDR3 has 15 residues. Germline CDR1 reads KGHDR; CDR2 reads SFDVKD. CDR3 sequence (DNA): TGTGCCACCAGTGATTCAGGGGGCGCAGTAAACGGCTACACCTTC. Translated, it gives CATSDSGGAVNGYTF.

V and J are TRBV2 and TRBJ2-5; TRBD2 matches 8 bases. V was pared by 0 bases and J by 5 bases, with 2 bases of the junction left unmatched. CDR3 size: 14 residues. Germline V CDR1 and CDR2: SNHLY, FYNNEI. The CDR3: CASSEASGDETQYF. In nucleotides, the CDR3 is TGTGCCAGCAGTGAAGCTAGCGGGGACGAGACCCAGTACTTC.

The chain links TRBV6-1 to TRBJ1-2; 8 bases line up with TRBD1. This CDR3 comprises 14 residues. V gave up 3 bases and J gave up 5 bases; unmatched junction bases: 5. Germline values: CDR1 MNHNS, CDR2 SASEGT. In DNA, the CDR3 is TGTGCCAGCAGTGAGGGGACAGGCATGTATGGCTACACCTTC. It is translated as CASSEGTGMYGYTF.

J is TRBJ2-2 and V is TRBV3-1 (or the pseudogene TRBV3-2); D unclear. Trimming took 2 bases from V and 7 from J, leaving 8 bases between them. Germline V gene data show CDR1 as LGHDT and CDR2 as YNNKEL (reference sequence). The CDR3 extends over 13 amino acids. The CDR3 nucleotides are TGTGCCAGCAGCCAACAGTTTAGCGGGGAGCTGTTTTTT. Translation: CASSQQFSGELFF.

CDR3 nucleotides: TGCGCCAGCAGCTTGGGATCCACCTCCGGCTACACCTTC. It yields the protein CASSLGSTSGYTF. The chain is built from TRBV5-1 and TRBJ1-2; D gene uncertain. The CDR3 has 13 amino acids. Germline CDR1 reads SGHRS; CDR2 reads YFSETQ. Trimming took 0 bases from V and 8 from J, leaving 11 bases between them.

The CDR3, as DNA: TGCGCCAGCAGCGGGGGCAGTCACACAGATACGCAGTATTTT. Protein sequence: CASSGGSHTDTQYF. The rearrangement joins TRBV5-1 to TRBJ2-3; TRBD1 is a possible D gene (6 bases). CDR3 size: 14 residues. The germline CDR1 and CDR2 sequences are SGHRS and YFSETQ. Trimming stripped 4 bases from V and 2 bases from J, with 11 bases between.

This chain links TRBV6-6 with TRBJ2-3, with TRBD2 matching 7 bases. CDR1 is MNHNY, CDR2 SVGAGI, per germline (reference sequence). J was trimmed by 14 bases and V by 7 bases; bases with no gene match: 12. The CDR3 consists of 12 residues. Here the CDR3 DNA reads TGTGCCAGCAACCTACCGGGACTATTTATGTATTTT. Translation: CASNLPGLFMYF.

For the CDR3, the DNA is TGTGCCAGCAGTTACCCCTTGGGGGGCTATGGCTACACCTTC. It yields the protein CASSYPLGGYGYTF. The rearrangement uses TRBV6-7 and TRBJ1-2; TRBD1 is a possible D gene (5 bases). TRBV6-7 is flagged as an ORF with uncertain function. The CDR3 length is 14 residues. V dropped 2 bases and J dropped 4 bases, with 11 bases sitting between them.

The chain recombines TRBV9 with TRBJ1-4, with D uncertain. V lost 0 bases, J lost 2 bases, and 11 bases lay in between. This CDR3 spans 16 amino acids. Germline lookup yields CDR1 SGDLS and CDR2 YYNGEE. CDR3 coding DNA: TGTGCCAGCAGCGTAGGGATCGGGGTTACTAATGAAAAACTGTTTTTT. Amino acids: CASSVGIGVTNEKLFF.

V and J are TRBV28 and TRBJ2-2; 7 nucleotides align to TRBD2. Losses at the gene ends were 7 bases for V and 3 bases for J; bases not matched to a gene: 5. Germline V gene sequence: CDR1 MDHEN, CDR2 SYDVKM. CDR3 length equals 14 residues. The CDR3 sequence: CASKNAGDTGELFF. CDR3 in DNA: TGTGCCAGCAAAAATGCGGGAGACACCGGGGAGCTGTTTTTT.